These 3 T cell receptor beta chains were sequenced from one sample in a study of T cells after yellow fever vaccination (dated by TCRdb to the late 2010s). Interpreted using the paper, the treatment or condition label stands for: live attenuated yellow fever vaccine strain. The library was produced with 5' RACE. Reads for this sample came from an Illumina NovaSeq 6000. In-frame beta chains were kept once TCRdb had trimmed the public reads at Q25 with fastp and called clones with MiXCR. CDR3 protein duplicates are merged, each entry listing the most common genes and DNA. Across this sample there are 250,000 or so distinct CDR3 sequences, with approximately 3.5% seen only once. The ten largest clonotypes hold 15% to 20% of the sample. Sequenced material: PBMCs, taken 15 days after the yellow fever booster vaccination. The receptors were gathered from a young man who received the YFV17D yellow fever vaccine.

This clonotype was found many times. The V and J genes are TRBV9 and TRBJ2-5; 9 nucleotides align to TRBD2. After removal of 7 bases from V and 1 base from J, the junction contained 17 bases not matched to a gene. The CDR3 length is 18 residues. In germline, CDR1 is SGDLS, CDR2 YYNGEE. The CDR3 region has the DNA TGTGCCAGCGGGCCCCCCAATTATAGCGGGGGACCCCAAGAGACCCAGTACTTC. Amino acids: CASGPPNYSGGPQETQYF.

This clonotype was seen more than once but under ten times. The chain is built from TRBV9 and TRBJ2-1; D remains ambiguous. The V end was cut by 0 bases, the J end by 4 bases, with 11 bases between. Looked up from germline, CDR1 is SGDLS and CDR2 is YYNGEE. This CDR3 is 15 amino acids long. DNA of the CDR3: TGTGCCAGCAGCGTAGAGACCGACTTTTACAATGAGCAGTTCTTC. It is translated as CASSVETDFYNEQFF.

This clonotype occurred many times. The chain combines TRBV5-1 with TRBJ2-5, with 7 bases identical to TRBD1. Trimming cost V 4 bases and J 3 bases; bases outside gene matches: 6. There are 14 residues in the CDR3. The V gene's germline CDR1 is SGHRS and CDR2 YFSETQ. The CDR3 nucleotides read TGCGCCAGCAGCCAAGGGACAGACAAAGAGACCCAGTACTTC. Protein sequence: CASSQGTDKETQYF.